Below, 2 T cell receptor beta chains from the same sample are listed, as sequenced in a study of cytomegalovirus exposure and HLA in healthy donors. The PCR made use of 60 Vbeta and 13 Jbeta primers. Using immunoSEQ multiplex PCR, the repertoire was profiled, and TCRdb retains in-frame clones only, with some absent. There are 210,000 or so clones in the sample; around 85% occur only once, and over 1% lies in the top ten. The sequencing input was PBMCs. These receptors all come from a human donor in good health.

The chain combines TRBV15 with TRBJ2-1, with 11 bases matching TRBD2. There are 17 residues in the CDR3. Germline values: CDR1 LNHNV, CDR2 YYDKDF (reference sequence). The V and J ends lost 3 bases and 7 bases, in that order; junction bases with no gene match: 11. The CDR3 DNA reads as TGTGCCACCAGCAGGACCCTCGGGACTAGCGGACCAAATGAGCAGTTCTTC. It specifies CATSRTLGTSGPNEQFF.

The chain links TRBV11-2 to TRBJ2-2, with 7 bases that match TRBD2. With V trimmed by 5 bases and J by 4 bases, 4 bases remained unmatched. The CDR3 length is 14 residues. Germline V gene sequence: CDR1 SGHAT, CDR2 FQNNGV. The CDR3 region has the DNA TGTGCCAGCAGCCTTAGCGGGTCCACCGGGGAGCTGTTTTTT. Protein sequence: CASSLSGSTGELFF.